A selection of T cell receptor beta chains follows, all from one sample in a study of memory CD8 T cells in hepatitis C reinfection. Clones were sequenced by immunoSEQ multiplex PCR, and TCRdb holds only the in-frame ones, with some missing. Here the sample spans 4,800 or so clones, 87% being singletons. Specimen: naive CD8+ T cells sorted from blood. Source of these receptors: a man aged 50-59 years with hepatitis C virus infection. Each CDR3 is given with its conserved first and last residue. A D gene is named only where the DNA matches it firmly. The size entry is marked missing in some rows and otherwise reads once, few, many or a size class.

v_gene	d_gene	abundance	j_gene	CDR3aa	CDR3nt
TRBV28	-	-	TRBJ2-7	CASSTPATGGSGRSYEQYF	TGTGCCAGCAGCACGCCGGCGACAGGGGGTAGCGGGAGATCCTACGAGCAGTACTTC
TRBV15	TRBD2	once	TRBJ2-1	CATSRPLGGDNEQFF	TGTGCCACCAGCCGCCCCCTGGGAGGGGACAATGAGCAGTTCTTC
TRBV13	TRBD1	-	TRBJ2-5	CASSSRQGRGETQYF	TGTGCCAGCAGCTCCCGACAGGGTAGGGGAGAGACCCAGTACTTC
TRBV6-5	-	few	TRBJ1-1	CASSPGIPAEAFF	TGTGCCAGCAGTCCCGGGATTCCCGCAGAAGCTTTCTTT
TRBV4-2	-	-	TRBJ2-7	CASSQELPTYEQYF	TGTGCCAGCAGCCAAGAACTCCCGACCTACGAGCAGTACTTC
TRBV4-1	TRBD2	-	TRBJ2-2	CASSQGRALGRDTGELFF	TGCGCCAGCAGCCAAGGGAGGGCCCTAGGGAGGGACACCGGGGAGCTGTTTTTT
TRBV6-5	-	few	TRBJ1-1	CASSYSSVVNTEAFF	TGTGCCAGCAGTTACTCGTCCGTCGTGAACACTGAAGCTTTCTTT
TRBV10-3	TRBD1	-	TRBJ2-1	CAISGQARAYNEQFF	TGTGCCATCAGCGGACAGGCGCGCGCCTACAATGAGCAGTTCTTC
TRBV27	-	-	TRBJ2-5	CASSLLARQETQYF	TGTGCCAGCAGTTTACTAGCCAGGCAAGAGACCCAGTACTTC
TRBV9	TRBD2	-	TRBJ2-1	CASSHSGRPYNEQFF	TGTGCCAGCAGCCATAGCGGGAGACCTTACAATGAGCAGTTCTTC
TRBV5-1	-	once	TRBJ2-1	CASSSGVEQFF	TGCGCCAGCAGCTCCGGAGTTGAGCAGTTCTTC
TRBV5-6	TRBD2	-	TRBJ2-1	CASSGSGLGDYNEQFF	TGTGCCAGCAGCGGCTCGGGACTAGGGGACTACAATGAGCAGTTCTTC
TRBV4-3	TRBD2	-	TRBJ2-1	CASSLETSGTADEQFF	TGCGCCAGCAGCCTGGAGACTAGCGGGACCGCGGATGAGCAGTTCTTC
TRBV7-9	TRBD1	-	TRBJ2-7	CASSHTGGNYEQYF	TGTGCCAGCAGTCATACAGGGGGGAACTACGAGCAGTACTTC
TRBV6-5	TRBD2	-	TRBJ2-5	CASSKTSGGQETQYF	TGTGCCAGCAGCAAGACTAGCGGGGGCCAAGAGACCCAGTACTTC
TRBV27	-	-	TRBJ1-2	CASRSPRGYTF	TGTGCCAGCAGGTCCCCCCGGGGCTACACCTTC
TRBV27	-	once	TRBJ2-7	CASKSYSSYEQYF	TGTGCCAGCAAATCTTACAGCTCCTACGAGCAGTACTTC
TRBV14	TRBD2	-	TRBJ2-1	CASSLRTQAGTSGRINNEQFF	TGTGCCAGCAGCCTTCGAACCCAAGCCGGGACTAGCGGGAGGATTAACAATGAGCAGTTCTTC
TRBV7-8	TRBD1	-	TRBJ1-1	CASSLYAEGALVTEAFF	TGTGCCAGCAGCTTGTACGCTGAGGGGGCCTTGGTCACTGAAGCTTTCTTT
TRBV4-3	-	-	TRBJ2-1	CASSQVTSYNEQFF	TGCGCCAGCAGCCAGGTGACAAGTTACAATGAGCAGTTCTTC
TRBV29-1	-	-	TRBJ2-7	CSVEILVLGGEQYF	TGCAGCGTTGAAATCCTAGTTTTAGGAGGCGAGCAGTACTTC
TRBV5-1	-	-	TRBJ2-1	CASSQLAWSSYNEQFF	TGCGCCAGCAGCCAACTCGCGTGGAGCTCCTACAATGAGCAGTTCTTC
TRBV28	-	-	TRBJ1-1	CASSFSQGGTEAFF	TGTGCCAGCAGTTTCAGTCAGGGTGGCACTGAAGCTTTCTTT
TRBV2	-	-	TRBJ2-1	CASSERERAWWEQFF	TGTGCCAGCAGTGAACGGGAGAGGGCTTGGTGGGAGCAGTTCTTC
TRBV7-9	TRBD2	-	TRBJ2-1	CASSPRGRESDNEQFF	TGTGCCAGCAGCCCAAGAGGGAGGGAATCCGACAATGAGCAGTTCTTC
TRBV18	-	-	TRBJ1-5	CASSPDSYSNQPQHF	TGTGCCAGCTCACCGGACAGTTATAGCAATCAGCCCCAGCATTTT
TRBV2	TRBD1	few	TRBJ1-2	CASTDRDWNGYTF	TGTGCCAGCACGGACAGGGATTGGAATGGCTACACCTTC
TRBV7-8	TRBD2	-	TRBJ2-5	CASSLSGTSGQETQYF	TGTGCCAGCAGCTTATCCGGGACTAGCGGCCAAGAGACCCAGTACTTC
TRBV27	-	-	TRBJ1-2	CASSLGTNYGYTF	TGTGCCAGCAGTTTAGGCACGAACTATGGCTACACCTTC
TRBV7-7	-	-	TRBJ2-1	CASSLGALGGADNEQFF	TGTGCTAGCAGCTTAGGAGCCCTAGGGGGGGCTGACAATGAGCAGTTCTTC
TRBV2	TRBD1	-	TRBJ1-2	CASSEKGAGGYTF	TGTGCCAGCAGTGAGAAGGGGGCGGGCGGCTACACCTTC
TRBV13	TRBD1	-	TRBJ1-2	CASSSTGQGRSDYTF	TGTGCCAGCAGCTCGACGGGACAGGGGAGGTCGGACTACACCTTC
TRBV7-8	-	-	TRBJ2-7	CASSRTASSYEQYF	TGTGCCAGCAGCCGGACAGCGTCTTCCTACGAGCAGTACTTC
TRBV2	TRBD2	-	TRBJ2-7	CASNYASGTAYEQYF	TGTGCCAGCAATTACGCTAGCGGGACCGCCTACGAGCAGTACTTC
TRBV27	TRBD2	-	TRBJ2-2	CASSVAGGPSRGGELFF	TGTGCCAGCAGTGTGGCGGGAGGACCTTCGCGGGGCGGGGAGCTGTTTTTT
TRBV4-1	-	-	TRBJ2-7	CASSHPTDYYEQYF	TGCGCCAGCAGCCATCCTACAGACTACTACGAGCAGTACTTC
TRBV2	TRBD2	-	TRBJ2-3	CASSVSGSTTDTQYF	TGTGCCAGCAGTGTAAGCGGGAGTACGACAGATACGCAGTATTTT
TRBV7-6	-	-	TRBJ1-4	CASSLRVNEKLFF	TGTGCCAGCAGCTTACGGGTTAATGAAAAACTGTTTTTT
TRBV14	-	-	TRBJ1-1	CASSQDRAGMTEAFF	TGTGCCAGCAGCCAAGATCGGGCAGGGATGACTGAAGCTTTCTTT
TRBV5-1	TRBD1	-	TRBJ2-7	CASSLEGRDRGLYEQYF	TGCGCCAGCAGCCTCGAAGGCCGGGACAGGGGCCTCTACGAGCAGTACTTC
TRBV9	-	-	TRBJ1-1	CASSVVRGPEAFF	TGTGCCAGCAGCGTAGTCAGGGGCCCTGAAGCTTTCTTT
TRBV4-3	TRBD1	-	TRBJ1-6	CASSQYRGSNSPLHF	TGCGCCAGCAGCCAATACAGGGGAAGTAATTCACCCCTCCACTTT
TRBV15	-	-	TRBJ1-3	CATSGGGQGNTIYF	TGTGCCACCAGCGGGGGGGGGCAAGGAAACACCATATATTTT
TRBV6-5	-	once	TRBJ2-7	CASSYSFSQGHEQYF	TGTGCCAGCAGTTACTCGTTCTCGCAGGGCCACGAGCAGTACTTC
TRBV7-3	-	-	TRBJ2-5	CASSLEGSETQYF	TGTGCCAGCAGCTTGGAGGGCTCGGAGACCCAGTACTTC